This T cell receptor beta chain is drawn from a study of cytomegalovirus exposure and HLA in healthy donors. Findings and caveats of the study: Being productive about 87% or about 30% of the time was typical of most TCR beta V segments in an earlier analysis. CMV antigen specificity was confirmed in vitro for a few CMV-associated chains.

Points on this clone: Antigen: not known.

This PCR relied on a set of 60 Vbeta primers and 13 Jbeta primers. Repertoires were generated with immunoSEQ multiplex PCR, while TCRdb's copy carries only in-frame clones and drops some. The sample contains 130,000 or so clones, more than 60% of which appear only once. The ends were cut back, 2 bases at V and 3 bases at J, with 11 bases in the middle. Per germline, CDR1 MDHEN and CDR2 SYDVKM. The CDR3 spans 16 residues. Sequencing used PBMCs. The chain links TRBV28 to TRBJ2-6, with a possible D match to TRBD2 (7 bases). This TCR was recovered from a woman aged 40-49 years in good health and CMV-seropositive. The CDR3 region is CASSLAGAGGANVLTF. CDR3 bases: TGTGCCAGCAGTTTAGCGGGGGCAGGTGGGGCCAACGTCCTGACTTTC.